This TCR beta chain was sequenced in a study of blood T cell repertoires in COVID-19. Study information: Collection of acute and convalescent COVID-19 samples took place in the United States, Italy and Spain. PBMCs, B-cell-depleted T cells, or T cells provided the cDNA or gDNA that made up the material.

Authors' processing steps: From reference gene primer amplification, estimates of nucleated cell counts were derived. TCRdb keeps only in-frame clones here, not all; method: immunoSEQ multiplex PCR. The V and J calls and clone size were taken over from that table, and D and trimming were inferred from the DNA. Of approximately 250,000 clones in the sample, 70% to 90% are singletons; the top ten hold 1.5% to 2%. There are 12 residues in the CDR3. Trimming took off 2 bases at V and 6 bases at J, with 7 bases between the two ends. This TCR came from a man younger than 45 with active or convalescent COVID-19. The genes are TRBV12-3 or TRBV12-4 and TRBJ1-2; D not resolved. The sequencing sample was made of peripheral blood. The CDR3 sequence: CASSLTGDGYTF. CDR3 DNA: TGTGCCAGCAGTTTAACCGGGGATGGCTACACCTTC.